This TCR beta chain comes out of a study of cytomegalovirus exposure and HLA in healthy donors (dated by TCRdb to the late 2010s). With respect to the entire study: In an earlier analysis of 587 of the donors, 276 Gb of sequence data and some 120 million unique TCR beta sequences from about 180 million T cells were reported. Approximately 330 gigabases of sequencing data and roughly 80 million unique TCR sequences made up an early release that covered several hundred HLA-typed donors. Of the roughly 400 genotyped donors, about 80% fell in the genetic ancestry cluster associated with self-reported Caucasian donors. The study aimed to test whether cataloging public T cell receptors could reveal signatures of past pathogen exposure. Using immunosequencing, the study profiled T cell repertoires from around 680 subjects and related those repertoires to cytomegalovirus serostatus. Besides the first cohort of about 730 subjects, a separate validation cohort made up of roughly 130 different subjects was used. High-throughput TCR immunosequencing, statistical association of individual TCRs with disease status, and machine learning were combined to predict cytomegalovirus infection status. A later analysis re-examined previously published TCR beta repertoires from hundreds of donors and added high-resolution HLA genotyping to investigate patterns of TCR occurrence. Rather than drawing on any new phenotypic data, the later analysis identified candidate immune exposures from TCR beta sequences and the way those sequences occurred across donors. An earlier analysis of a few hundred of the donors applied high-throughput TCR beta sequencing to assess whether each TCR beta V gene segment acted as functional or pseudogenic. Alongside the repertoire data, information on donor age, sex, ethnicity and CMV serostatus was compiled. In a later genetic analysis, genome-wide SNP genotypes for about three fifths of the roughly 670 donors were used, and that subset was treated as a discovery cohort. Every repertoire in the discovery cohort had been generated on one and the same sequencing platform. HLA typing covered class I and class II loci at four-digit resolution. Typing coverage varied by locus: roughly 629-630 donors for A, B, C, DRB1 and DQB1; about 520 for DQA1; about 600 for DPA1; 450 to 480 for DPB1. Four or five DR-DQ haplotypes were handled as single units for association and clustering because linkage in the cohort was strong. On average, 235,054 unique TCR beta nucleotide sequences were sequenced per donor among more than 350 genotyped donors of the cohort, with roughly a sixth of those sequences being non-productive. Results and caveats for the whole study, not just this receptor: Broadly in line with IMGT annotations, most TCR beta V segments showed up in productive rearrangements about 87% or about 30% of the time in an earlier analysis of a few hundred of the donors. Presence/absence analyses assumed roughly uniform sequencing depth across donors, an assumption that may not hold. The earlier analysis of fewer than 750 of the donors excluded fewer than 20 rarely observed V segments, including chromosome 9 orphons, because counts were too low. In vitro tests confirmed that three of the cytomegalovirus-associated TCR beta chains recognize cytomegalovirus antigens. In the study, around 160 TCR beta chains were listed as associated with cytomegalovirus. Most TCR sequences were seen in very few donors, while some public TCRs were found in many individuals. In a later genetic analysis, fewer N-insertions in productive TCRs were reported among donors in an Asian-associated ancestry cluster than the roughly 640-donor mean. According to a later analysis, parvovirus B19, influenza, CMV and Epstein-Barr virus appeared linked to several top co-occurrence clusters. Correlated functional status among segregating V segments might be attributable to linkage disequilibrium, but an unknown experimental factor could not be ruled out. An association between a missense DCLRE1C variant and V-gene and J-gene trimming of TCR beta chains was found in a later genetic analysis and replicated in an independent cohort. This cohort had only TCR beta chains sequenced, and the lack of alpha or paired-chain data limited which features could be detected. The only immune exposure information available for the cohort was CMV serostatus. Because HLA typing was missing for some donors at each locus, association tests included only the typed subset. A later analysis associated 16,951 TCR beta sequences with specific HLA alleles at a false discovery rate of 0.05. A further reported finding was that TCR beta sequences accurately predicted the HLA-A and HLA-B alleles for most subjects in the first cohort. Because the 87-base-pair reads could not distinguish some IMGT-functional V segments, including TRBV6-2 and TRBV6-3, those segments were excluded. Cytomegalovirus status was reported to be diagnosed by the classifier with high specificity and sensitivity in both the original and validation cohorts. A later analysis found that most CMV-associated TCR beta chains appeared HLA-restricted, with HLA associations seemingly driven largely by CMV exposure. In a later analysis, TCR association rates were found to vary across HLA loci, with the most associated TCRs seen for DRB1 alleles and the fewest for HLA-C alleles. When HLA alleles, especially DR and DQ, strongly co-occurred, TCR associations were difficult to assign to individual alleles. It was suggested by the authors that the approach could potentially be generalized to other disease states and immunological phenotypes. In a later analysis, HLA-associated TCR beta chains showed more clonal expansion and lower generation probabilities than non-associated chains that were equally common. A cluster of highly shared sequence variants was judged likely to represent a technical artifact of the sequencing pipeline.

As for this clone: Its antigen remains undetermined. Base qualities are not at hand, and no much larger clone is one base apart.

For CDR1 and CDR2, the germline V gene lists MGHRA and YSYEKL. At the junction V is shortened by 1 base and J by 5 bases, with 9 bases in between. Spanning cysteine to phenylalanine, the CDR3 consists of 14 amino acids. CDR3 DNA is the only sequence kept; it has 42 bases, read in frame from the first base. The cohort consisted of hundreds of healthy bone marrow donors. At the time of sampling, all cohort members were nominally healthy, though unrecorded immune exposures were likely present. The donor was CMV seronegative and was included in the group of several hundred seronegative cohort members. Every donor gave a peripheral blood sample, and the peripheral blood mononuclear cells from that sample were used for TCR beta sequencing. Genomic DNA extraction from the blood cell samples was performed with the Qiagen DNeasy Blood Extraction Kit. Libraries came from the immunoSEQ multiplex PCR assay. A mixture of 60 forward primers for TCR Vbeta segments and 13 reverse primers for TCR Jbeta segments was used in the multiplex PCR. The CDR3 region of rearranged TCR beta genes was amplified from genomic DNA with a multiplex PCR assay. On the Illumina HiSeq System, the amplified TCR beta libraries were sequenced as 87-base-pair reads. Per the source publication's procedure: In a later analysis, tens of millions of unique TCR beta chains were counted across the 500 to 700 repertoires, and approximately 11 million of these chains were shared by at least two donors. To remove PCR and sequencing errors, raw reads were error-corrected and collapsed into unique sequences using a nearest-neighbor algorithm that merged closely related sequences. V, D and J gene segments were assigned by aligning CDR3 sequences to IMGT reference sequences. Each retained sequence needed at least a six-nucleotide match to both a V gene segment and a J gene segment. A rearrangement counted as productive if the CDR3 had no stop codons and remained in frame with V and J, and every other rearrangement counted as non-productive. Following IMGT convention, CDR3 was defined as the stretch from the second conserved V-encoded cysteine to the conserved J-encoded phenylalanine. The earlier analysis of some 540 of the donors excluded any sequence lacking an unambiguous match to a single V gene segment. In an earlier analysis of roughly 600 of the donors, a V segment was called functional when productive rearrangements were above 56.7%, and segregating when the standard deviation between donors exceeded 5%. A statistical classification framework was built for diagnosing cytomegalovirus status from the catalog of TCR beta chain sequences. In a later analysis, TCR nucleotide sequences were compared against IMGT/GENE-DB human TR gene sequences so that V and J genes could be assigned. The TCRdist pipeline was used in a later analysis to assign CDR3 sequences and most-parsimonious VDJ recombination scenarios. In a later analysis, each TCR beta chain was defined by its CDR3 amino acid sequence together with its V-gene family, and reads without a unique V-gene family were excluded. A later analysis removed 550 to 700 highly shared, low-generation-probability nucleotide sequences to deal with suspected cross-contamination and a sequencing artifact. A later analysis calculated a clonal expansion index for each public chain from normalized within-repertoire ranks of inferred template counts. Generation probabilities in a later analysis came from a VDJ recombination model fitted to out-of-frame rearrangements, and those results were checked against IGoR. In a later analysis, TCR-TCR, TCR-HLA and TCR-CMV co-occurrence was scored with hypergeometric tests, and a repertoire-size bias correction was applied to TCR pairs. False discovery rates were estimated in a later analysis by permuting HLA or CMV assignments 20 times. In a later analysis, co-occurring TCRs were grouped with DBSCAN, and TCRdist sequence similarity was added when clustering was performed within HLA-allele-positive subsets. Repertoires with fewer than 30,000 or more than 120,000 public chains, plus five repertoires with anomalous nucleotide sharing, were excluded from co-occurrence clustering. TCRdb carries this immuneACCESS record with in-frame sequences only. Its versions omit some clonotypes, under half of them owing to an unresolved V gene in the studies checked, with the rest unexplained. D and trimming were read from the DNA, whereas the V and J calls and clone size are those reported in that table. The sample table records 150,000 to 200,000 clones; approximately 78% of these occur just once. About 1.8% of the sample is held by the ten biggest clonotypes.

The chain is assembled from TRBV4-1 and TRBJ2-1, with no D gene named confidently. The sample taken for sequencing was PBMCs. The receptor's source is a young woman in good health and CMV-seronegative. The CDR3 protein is CASSQASTDNEQFF. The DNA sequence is TGCGCCAGCAGCCAAGCAAGCACAGACAATGAGCAGTTCTTC.